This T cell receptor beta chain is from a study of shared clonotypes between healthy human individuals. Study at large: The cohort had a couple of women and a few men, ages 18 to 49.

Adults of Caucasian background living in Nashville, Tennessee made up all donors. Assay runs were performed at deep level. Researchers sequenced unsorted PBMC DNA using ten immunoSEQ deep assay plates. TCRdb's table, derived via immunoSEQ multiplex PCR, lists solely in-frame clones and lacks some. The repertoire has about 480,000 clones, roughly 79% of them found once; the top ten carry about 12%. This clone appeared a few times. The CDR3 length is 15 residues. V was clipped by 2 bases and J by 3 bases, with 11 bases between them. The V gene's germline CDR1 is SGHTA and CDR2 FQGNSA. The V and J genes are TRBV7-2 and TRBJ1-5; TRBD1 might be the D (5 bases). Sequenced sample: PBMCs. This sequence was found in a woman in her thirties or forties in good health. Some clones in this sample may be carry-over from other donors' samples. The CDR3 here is CASSLSAGTNQPQHF. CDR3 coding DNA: TGTGCCAGCAGCTTATCCGCAGGGACCAATCAGCCCCAGCATTTT.